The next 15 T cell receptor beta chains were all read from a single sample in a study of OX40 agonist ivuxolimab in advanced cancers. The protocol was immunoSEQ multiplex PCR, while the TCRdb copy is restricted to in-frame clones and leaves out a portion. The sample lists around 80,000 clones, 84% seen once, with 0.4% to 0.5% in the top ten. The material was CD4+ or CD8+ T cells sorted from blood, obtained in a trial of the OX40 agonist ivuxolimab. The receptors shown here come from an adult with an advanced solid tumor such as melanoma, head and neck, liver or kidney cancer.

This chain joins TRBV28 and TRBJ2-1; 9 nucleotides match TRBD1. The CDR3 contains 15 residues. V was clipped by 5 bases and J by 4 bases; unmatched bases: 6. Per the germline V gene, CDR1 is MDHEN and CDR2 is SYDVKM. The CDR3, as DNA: TGTGCCAGCAGTGACCGGACAGGGGTTTACAATGAGCAGTTCTTC. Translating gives CASSDRTGVYNEQFF.

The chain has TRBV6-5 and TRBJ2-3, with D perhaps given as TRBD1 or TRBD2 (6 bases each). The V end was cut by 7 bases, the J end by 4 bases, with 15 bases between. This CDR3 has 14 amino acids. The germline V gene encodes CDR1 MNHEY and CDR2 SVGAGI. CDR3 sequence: CASNLGGSSDTQYF. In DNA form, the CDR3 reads TGTGCCAGCAACCTGGGGGGCTCATCAGATACGCAGTATTTT.

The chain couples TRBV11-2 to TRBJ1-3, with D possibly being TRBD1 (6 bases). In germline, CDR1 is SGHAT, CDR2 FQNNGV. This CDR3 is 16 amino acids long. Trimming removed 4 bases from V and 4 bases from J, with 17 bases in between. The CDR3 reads CASSSSGGALGNTIYF. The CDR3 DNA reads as TGTGCCAGCAGCTCGTCGGGGGGCGCCTTGGGAAACACCATATATTTT.

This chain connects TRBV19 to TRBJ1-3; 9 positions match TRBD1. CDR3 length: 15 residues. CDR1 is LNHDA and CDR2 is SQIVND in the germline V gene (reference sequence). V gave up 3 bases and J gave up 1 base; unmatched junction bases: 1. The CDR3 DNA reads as TGTGCCAGTAGTATCGGACAGGGGTCTGGAAACACCATATATTTT. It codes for CASSIGQGSGNTIYF. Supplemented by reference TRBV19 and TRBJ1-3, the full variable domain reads DGGITQSPKYLFRKEGQNVTLSCEQNLNHDAMYWYRQDPGQGLRLIYYSQIVNDFQKGDIAEGYSVSREKKESFPLTVTSAQKNPTAFYLCASSIGQGSGNTIYFGEGSWLTVV.

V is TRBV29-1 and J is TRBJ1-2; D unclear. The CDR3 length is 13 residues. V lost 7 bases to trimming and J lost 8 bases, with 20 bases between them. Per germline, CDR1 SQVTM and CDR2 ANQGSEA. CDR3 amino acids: CSAHEPNGGGYTF. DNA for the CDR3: TGCAGCGCTCATGAGCCCAACGGAGGCGGCTACACCTTC.

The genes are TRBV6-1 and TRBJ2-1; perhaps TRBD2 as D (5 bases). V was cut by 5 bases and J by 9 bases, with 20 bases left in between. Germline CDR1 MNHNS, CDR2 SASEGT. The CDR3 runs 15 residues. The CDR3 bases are TGTGCCAGCAGTACTATTCCGGGGAACAACATTGAGCAGTTCTTC. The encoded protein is CASSTIPGNNIEQFF.

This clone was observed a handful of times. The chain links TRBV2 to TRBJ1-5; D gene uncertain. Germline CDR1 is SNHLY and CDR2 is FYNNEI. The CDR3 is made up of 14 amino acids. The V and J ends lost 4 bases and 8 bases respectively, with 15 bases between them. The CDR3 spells CASSADKEVKPQHF. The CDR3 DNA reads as TGTGCCAGCAGTGCAGACAAGGAGGTGAAGCCCCAGCATTTT.

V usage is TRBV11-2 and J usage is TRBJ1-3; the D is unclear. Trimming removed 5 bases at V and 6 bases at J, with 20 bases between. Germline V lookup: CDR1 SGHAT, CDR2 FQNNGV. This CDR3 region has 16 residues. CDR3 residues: CASSEPQQWRPNTIYF. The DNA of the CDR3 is TGTGCCAGCAGCGAACCTCAACAGTGGAGGCCAAACACCATATATTTT.

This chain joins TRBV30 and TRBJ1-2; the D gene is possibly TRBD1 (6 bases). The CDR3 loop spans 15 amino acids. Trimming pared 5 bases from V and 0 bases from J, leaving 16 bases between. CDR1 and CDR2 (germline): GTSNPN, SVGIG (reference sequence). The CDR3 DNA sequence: TGTGCCTGGGGGGGACACCTCTACCCTAACTATGGCTACACCTTC. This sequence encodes CAWGGHLYPNYGYTF.

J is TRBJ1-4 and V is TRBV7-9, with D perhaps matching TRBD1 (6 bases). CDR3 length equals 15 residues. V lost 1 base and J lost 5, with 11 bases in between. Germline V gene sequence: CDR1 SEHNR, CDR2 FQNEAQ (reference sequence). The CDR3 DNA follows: TGTGCCAGCAGCTTAGGGGACACCAACAATGAAAAACTGTTTTTT. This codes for CASSLGDTNNEKLFF.

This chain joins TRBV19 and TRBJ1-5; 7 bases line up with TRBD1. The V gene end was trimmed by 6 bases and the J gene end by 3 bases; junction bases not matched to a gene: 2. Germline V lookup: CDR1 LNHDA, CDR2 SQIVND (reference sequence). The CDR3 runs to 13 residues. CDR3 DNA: TGTGCCAGTAGGGGACAGTTCAATCAGCCCCAGCATTTT. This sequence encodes CASRGQFNQPQHF.

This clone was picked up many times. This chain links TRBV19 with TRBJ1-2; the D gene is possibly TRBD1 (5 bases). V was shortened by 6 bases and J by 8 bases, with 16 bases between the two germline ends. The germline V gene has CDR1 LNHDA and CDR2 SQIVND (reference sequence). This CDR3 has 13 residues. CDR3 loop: CASRAREERGYTF. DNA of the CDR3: TGTGCCAGTAGGGCCAGGGAAGAAAGGGGCTACACCTTC.

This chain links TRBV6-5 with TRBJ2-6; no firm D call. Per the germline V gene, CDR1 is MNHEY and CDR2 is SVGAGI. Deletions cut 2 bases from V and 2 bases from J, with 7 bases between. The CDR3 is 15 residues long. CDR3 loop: CASSYRSAGANVLTF. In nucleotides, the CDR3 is TGTGCCAGCAGTTACAGGTCCGCTGGGGCCAACGTCCTGACTTTC.

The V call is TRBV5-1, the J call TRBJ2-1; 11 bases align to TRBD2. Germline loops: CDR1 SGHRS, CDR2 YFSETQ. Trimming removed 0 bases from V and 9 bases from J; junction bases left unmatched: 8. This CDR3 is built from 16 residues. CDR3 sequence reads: CASSLESSGGYREQFF. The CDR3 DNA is TGCGCCAGCAGCTTGGAGTCTAGCGGGGGGTATCGTGAGCAGTTCTTC. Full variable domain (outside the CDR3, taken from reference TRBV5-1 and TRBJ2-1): KAGVTQTPRYLIKTRGQQVTLSCSPISGHRSVSWYQQTPGQGLQFLFEYFSETQRNKGNFPGRFSGRQFSNSRSEMNVSTLELGDSALYLCASSLESSGGYREQFFGPGTRLTVL.

The CDR3, as DNA: TGCGCCAGCACCCAGACCGGAGGGGGGACCGGGGAGCTGTTTTTT. Protein: CASTQTGGGTGELFF. The rearrangement joins TRBV5-1 to TRBJ2-2; D is possibly TRBD1 or TRBD2 (6 bases each). With 6 bases removed from V and 5 bases from J, the gap between germline ends came to 17 bases. Germline loops: CDR1 SGHRS, CDR2 YFSETQ. The CDR3 has 15 residues.